What follows are 21 T cell receptor beta chains derived from one specimen sequenced in a study of blood T cells in healthy people across ages. Then a second PCR, running about 6 to 12 cycles, was carried out with a sample-barcoded 5' primer and a J-beta primer mix. Each CDR3 protein is one row after TCRdb ran MiXCR on the 5' RACE reads. The sample carries about 620,000 distinct CDR3 sequences, roughly 21% recorded once. Sequencing was performed on blood. Every receptor here comes from a man aged 65 to 85 in good health.

The CDR3 DNA is TGTGCCAGCAGCCTCAGACTAGCGGGGATCTACGAGCAGTACTTC. Its protein product is CASSLRLAGIYEQYF. The chain uses TRBV11-2 and TRBJ2-7; 11 bases are shared with TRBD2. CDR3 length: 15 residues. Trimming removed 5 bases from V and 3 bases from J; junction bases left unmatched: 6. The germline V gene encodes CDR1 SGHAT and CDR2 FQNNGV. The variable domain in full, completed from reference TRBV11-2 and TRBJ2-7, reads EAGVAQSPRYKIIEKRQSVAFWCNPISGHATLYWYQQILGQGPKLLIQFQNNGVVDDSQLPKDRFSAERLKGVDSTLKIQPAKLEDSAVYLCASSLRLAGIYEQYFGPGTRLTVT.

The chain joins TRBV5-1 to TRBJ2-1; 14 positions agree with TRBD2. Germline CDR1 is SGHRS and CDR2 is YFSETQ. The CDR3 contains 15 residues. Trimming removed 4 bases from V and 9 bases from J; junction bases left unmatched: 6. The DNA of the CDR3 is TGCGCCAGCAGCCCGGGACTAGCGGGAGTATCTGAGCAGTTCTTC. As protein: CASSPGLAGVSEQFF.

The CDR3 DNA is TGCAGTGCTAGAGAAAGGAGTAGGCTCTATGAGCAGTTCTTC. Translated, it gives CSARERSRLYEQFF. V is TRBV20-1 and J is TRBJ2-5; D remains ambiguous. The J call could be wrong; TRBJ2-1 is a better fit for the DNA end. Germline V gene data show CDR1 as DFQATT and CDR2 as SNEGSKA (reference sequence). The CDR3 loop spans 14 amino acids.

This clonotype was detected ten times or more. This chain uses TRBV15 with TRBJ2-5; tentatively, D is TRBD2 (5 bases). Trimming took off 0 bases at V and 5 bases at J, with 7 bases between the two ends. The germline V gene has CDR1 LNHNV and CDR2 YYDKDF (reference sequence). The length of the CDR3 is 13 residues. The CDR3 coding sequence is TGTGCCACCAGCAGAGATCCGGGGGAGACCCAGTACTTC. Translating it yields CATSRDPGETQYF.

This clonotype was picked up a small number of times. The J gene is TRBJ1-5, the V gene TRBV7-2; no clear D gene. The CDR3 length is 15 residues. Germline V gives CDR1 SGHTA, CDR2 FQGNSA. Trimming cost V 1 base and J 0 bases, with 7 bases left between them. CDR3 coding DNA: TGTGCCAGCAGCTTAGGCAGGTATAGCAATCAGCCCCAGCATTTT. Encoded protein: CASSLGRYSNQPQHF.

This clonotype turned up a few times. The rearrangement uses TRBV18 and TRBJ1-2; 9 nucleotides match TRBD1. There are 14 residues in the CDR3. Germline CDR1 KGHSH, CDR2 LQKENI. Trimming at V came to 4 bases and at J to 6 bases, leaving 6 bases not matched to a gene. The CDR3 loop is CASSQNRGQDGYTF. CDR3 in DNA: TGTGCCAGCTCACAAAACAGGGGGCAGGATGGCTACACCTTC.

Turning to this clonotype: The junction differs from germline at one of its ends, possibly a read error. The chain uses TRBV28 and TRBJ2-7, with 11 bases that match TRBD1. The CDR3 covers 14 residues. CDR1 and CDR2 (germline): MDHEN, SYDVKM. As DNA, the CDR3 is TGTACCAGCAGTTCCGGACAGGGGGCTTTCGAGCAGTACTTC. This gives the protein CTSSSGQGAFEQYF. Full variable domain (rest looked up from reference TRBV28 and TRBJ2-7): DVKVTQSSRYLVKRTGEKVFLECVQDMDHENMFWYRQDPGLGLRLIYFSYDVKMKEKGDIPEGYSVSREKKERFSLILESASTNQTSMYLCTSSSGQGAFEQYFGPGTRLTVT.

This chain links TRBV12-3 or TRBV12-4 with TRBJ2-1; 7 bases agree with TRBD1. After removal of 7 bases from V and 10 bases from J, the junction contained 4 bases not matched to a gene. This CDR3 has 11 amino acids. CDR3 amino acids: CASKQGIEQFF. CDR3 nucleotides: TGTGCCAGCAAACAGGGGATCGAGCAGTTCTTC.

In this sample, this clonotype turned up a few times. CDR3 region: CASSRVAGGPYNEQFF. CDR3 nucleotide sequence: TGTGCCAGCAGTAGAGTAGCGGGAGGCCCCTACAATGAGCAGTTCTTC. The chain employs TRBV27 and TRBJ2-5; 10 bases match TRBD2. The J call could be wrong; TRBJ2-1 is a better fit for the DNA end. The CDR3 is made up of 16 amino acids. CDR1 and CDR2 from the germline V gene are MNHEY and SMNVEV (reference sequence).

This clonotype was recorded a few times. The rearrangement links TRBV5-6 to TRBJ2-5; D may be TRBD1 (6 bases). CDR1 SGHDT and CDR2 YYEEEE come from the germline V gene. Trimming removed 4 bases at V and 3 bases at J, with 16 bases between. The CDR3 is made up of 15 amino acids. The CDR3, as DNA: TGTGCCAGCAGCCCTAACCCCACAGGGAAAGAGACCCAGTACTTC. Protein: CASSPNPTGKETQYF. The full variable domain, rest sourced from reference TRBV5-6 and TRBJ2-5, is DAGVTQSPTHLIKTRGQQVTLRCSPKSGHDTVSWYQQALGQGPQFIFQYYEEEERQRGNFPDRFSGHQFPNYSSELNVNALLLGDSALYLCASSPNPTGKETQYFGPGTRLLVL.

V and J are TRBV4-1 and TRBJ2-5; D not certain. The V gene's germline CDR1 is MGHRA and CDR2 YSYEKL. This CDR3 is built from 15 residues. V dropped 1 base and J dropped 4 bases, with 13 bases sitting between them. The CDR3 sequence: CASSQGTANSETQYF. The DNA for the CDR3 is TGCGCCAGCAGCCAAGGAACTGCTAACTCAGAGACCCAGTACTTC.

The V and J genes are TRBV7-2 and TRBJ2-7; 13 bases map to TRBD2. Germline lookup yields CDR1 SGHTA and CDR2 FQGNSA. The CDR3 is 15 amino acids. V shed 0 bases and J 4 bases; nucleotides not matched to a gene: 0. The CDR3 reads CASSLATSGRYEQYF. Written as DNA, the CDR3 is TGTGCCAGCAGCTTAGCGACTAGCGGGAGGTACGAGCAGTACTTC.

In this sample, this clonotype turned up a few times. The chain links TRBV7-9 to TRBJ1-6; D remains ambiguous. This CDR3 spans 15 amino acids. The germline V gene encodes CDR1 SEHNR and CDR2 FQNEAQ (reference sequence). Trimming cost V 5 bases and J 7 bases, with 15 bases left between them. The CDR3 DNA follows: TGTGCCAGCAGCCCCCCGGGAGATAGGAATTCACCCCTCCACTTT. This encodes CASSPPGDRNSPLHF.

To note about this clonotype: Given a much more abundant clone one base away, this may be a read error. This chain uses TRBV20-1 with TRBJ2-1; D not resolved. CDR1 DFQATT and CDR2 SNEGSKA come from the germline V gene (reference sequence). The CDR3 consists of 10 residues. The V and J ends lost 3 bases and 8 bases respectively, with 5 bases between them. This chain's CDR3 is CSASLDEQFF. DNA for the CDR3: TGCAGTGCTAGCCTAGATGAGCAGTTCTTC.

Only one count was recorded for this clonotype. Germline is not matched at one junction end, which may reflect a read error. V gene TRBV3-1 combines with J gene TRBJ1-1, with D perhaps matching TRBD1 (6 bases). The CDR3 is 15 residues long. Germline V gene data show CDR1 as LGHDT and CDR2 as YNNKEL (reference sequence). CDR3: CASSPLTGLNTEAFF. The CDR3 DNA sequence: TGTGCCAGCAGCCCCTTGACAGGACTGAACACCGAAGCTTTCTTT.

The chain uses TRBV7-3 and TRBJ2-3; D gene unclear. V lost 3 bases and J 0 bases, leaving 10 bases between the germline ends. Per the germline V gene, CDR1 is SGHTA and CDR2 is FQGTGA. The CDR3 loop spans 15 amino acids. CDR3 nucleotides: TGTGCCAGCAGCTTTGACTTGGCTAGCACAGATACGCAGTATTTT. This gives the protein CASSFDLASTDTQYF.

Only a few counts were recorded for this clonotype. The junction shows a germline mismatch at one end, possibly a read error. V and J are TRBV7-2 and TRBJ2-1, with D unresolved. Germline V CDR1 and CDR2: SGHTA, FQGNSA. CDR3 length: 17 amino acids. The CDR3 reads CASSLDSGRRSCNEQFF. CDR3 DNA sequence: TGTGCCAGCAGCTTAGATTCCGGCAGGCGCTCCTGCAATGAGCAGTTCTTC.

This clonotype came up a few times. The chain couples TRBV25-1 to TRBJ2-7, with D possibly being TRBD1 or TRBD2 (5 bases each). CDR1 and CDR2 from the germline V gene are MGHDK and SYGVNS. CDR3 length: 20 amino acids. The V end lost 6 bases, the J end lost 2 bases, and 32 bases lay between the germline ends. The CDR3 DNA follows: TGTGCCAGCAGGAGTCGAACTCAACCGGGACCTTTGGACTTCCCCTACGAGCAGTACTTC. Translation: CASRSRTQPGPLDFPYEQYF.

In this sample, this clonotype turned up a few times. This sequence joins TRBV4-3 and TRBJ2-1, with 9 bases lining up with TRBD2. The J call could be wrong; TRBJ2-7 is a better fit for the DNA end. The CDR3 has 16 residues. From germline, CDR1 is LGHNA and CDR2 YSLEER. The DNA of the CDR3 is TGCGCCAGCAGCCAAGGGGTAGCGGGAGCAGCGTATGAGCAGTACTTC. Amino acid sequence: CASSQGVAGAAYEQYF.

The rearrangement links TRBV6-5 to TRBJ2-5; no firm D call. The J call may be in error: the DNA end matches TRBJ2-7 better. CDR1 is MNHEY, CDR2 SVGAGI, per germline. This CDR3 has 13 residues. The CDR3 is CASSPSGRREQYF. The CDR3 DNA follows: TGTGCCAGCAGCCCGTCGGGTCGACGCGAGCAGTACTTC.

This clonotype was observed a handful of times. The J gene is TRBJ2-5, the V gene TRBV6-6; D might be TRBD2 (5 bases). CDR1 and CDR2 (germline): MNHNY, SVGAGI (reference sequence). CDR3 size: 13 residues. V was pared by 2 bases and J by 5 bases, with 9 bases between. This CDR3 is CASSYTRWETQYF. As DNA, the CDR3 is TGTGCCAGCAGTTACACTAGGTGGGAGACCCAGTACTTC.